This record looks at one T cell receptor beta chain sequence and its context. The antigen remains undetermined. Assay: immunoSEQ multiplex PCR; the TCRdb copy retains only in-frame clones and omits some. This table holds about 94,000 clones, 88% found once. This entry comes from a study of identifying expanded T cells in peripheral blood. No infections or other immune events were documented during collection. Study results and caveats: Technical replicates showed around 1.2 changed clones; approximately 2 weeks approximately 15; four weeks 19. Clone count variance between roughly two-week samples rose with total template count.

The source material was blood. This clonotype originated in a person aged 18-70 years in good health.

CDR3 coding DNA: TGTGCCTGGAGGAGGGCTAACTATGGCTACACCTTC. Its protein product is CAWRRANYGYTF. This rearrangement joins TRBV30 to TRBJ1-2, with unresolved D. Germline CDR1 GTSNPN, CDR2 SVGIG (reference sequence). The germline V and J ends were trimmed by 3 bases and 0 bases, with 5 bases remaining between them. The CDR3 loop spans 12 amino acids.